The source of this T cell receptor (beta chain) is a study of cytomegalovirus exposure and HLA in healthy donors. As for the study in general: The approximately 110 validation repertoires used a platform that matched the one used for the approximately 620 first-cohort repertoires, as a later analysis reported. Overall study results and limits: Rare TCR sequences predominated, though certain public TCRs were found in many donors. Reported performance of the classifier showed diagnosis of cytomegalovirus status with high specificity and sensitivity. The study put 150 to 200 TCR beta chains on its list as cytomegalovirus-associated.

Using immunoSEQ multiplex PCR, the repertoire was profiled, and TCRdb retains in-frame clones only, with some absent. The data show 45,000 to 65,000 clones, approximately 92% seen once. As to this clone: The antigen remains undetermined.

The sequenced material came from PBMCs. The clonotype was recovered from a man in his late teens or twenties in good health and CMV-seronegative.

The CDR3 coding sequence is TGTGCCAGCAGTCCCGGGACTAGCGGGAGGACCCAGTACTTC. Translated, it gives CASSPGTSGRTQYF. This rearrangement joins TRBV2 to TRBJ2-5; 14 bases line up with TRBD2. Germline trimming cut 5 bases from V and 7 bases from J; bases unmatched to any gene: 3. Germline V gene sequence: CDR1 SNHLY, CDR2 FYNNEI. The CDR3 consists of 14 residues.